The sequence of this TCR beta chain was determined in a study of patients and donors after allogeneic stem cell transplantation. The germline V and J ends were trimmed by 8 bases and 0 bases, with 10 bases remaining between them. The CDR3 is made up of 13 amino acids. CDR1 and CDR2 from the germline V gene are MNHNS and SASEGT. TCRdb used MiXCR to reprocess the RT-PCR reads, holding one entry per CDR3 protein. The sample shows 920,000 or so distinct CDR3 sequences, about a sixth of them seen only once. Sequenced: blood, either unsorted or a sorted T cell fraction (not recorded which). The origin of this receptor is a human donor who was either an allogeneic HSCT recipient or a stem cell or donor lymphocyte infusion donor (not recorded which). It is not recorded whose cells these are; they may come from a transplant donor. The chain couples TRBV6-1 to TRBJ1-1; D may be TRBD1 (6 bases). The CDR3 loop is CASETGMNTEAFF. The CDR3 DNA is TGTGCCAGCGAGACAGGTATGAACACTGAAGCTTTCTTT.